Below, 5 T cell receptor beta chains from the same sample are listed, as sequenced in a study of shared clonotypes between healthy human individuals. Clones were sequenced by immunoSEQ multiplex PCR, and TCRdb holds only the in-frame ones, with some missing. The repertoire consists of hundreds of thousands of clones, with 72% occurring once and the leading ten covering 1.8%. The sample taken for sequencing was memory CD4+ T cells sorted from blood. This sample's subset: CD45RA-negative fraction. The receptor set was obtained from a woman in her twenties or thirties in good health.

This clone was seen repeatedly, ten times or more. Here the CDR3 reads CASSKGQEQETQYF. CDR3 in DNA: TGCGCCAGCAGCAAAGGACAGGAGCAAGAGACCCAGTACTTC. V gene TRBV5-1 combines with J gene TRBJ2-5; 7 positions agree with TRBD1. The germline CDR1 and CDR2 sequences are SGHRS and YFSETQ. V trimming: 4 bases; J trimming: 2 bases; junction bases outside the gene matches: 5. This CDR3 contains 14 residues.

J is TRBJ1-1 and V is TRBV28; TRBD1 aligns across 7 bases. With V trimmed by 7 bases and J by 5 bases, 7 bases remained unmatched. From germline, CDR1 is MDHEN and CDR2 SYDVKM. This CDR3 region has 13 residues. The CDR3 DNA is TGTGCCAGCATCTCAGGGGGGGGAACTGAAGCTTTCTTT. It specifies CASISGGGTEAFF.

The chain links TRBV28 to TRBJ2-5; D call uncertain. Looked up from germline, CDR1 is MDHEN and CDR2 is SYDVKM. The CDR3 has 13 residues. The V end was cut by 3 bases, the J end by 5 bases, with 10 bases between. The DNA of the CDR3 is TGTGCCAGCAGTTTCAGCGCCGGGGAGACCCAGTACTTC. Translating it yields CASSFSAGETQYF.

V is TRBV28 and J is TRBJ2-3; D perhaps matches TRBD1 (8 bases). This CDR3 has 15 residues. Germline lookup yields CDR1 MDHEN and CDR2 SYDVKM. With 5 bases removed from V and 5 bases from J, the gap between germline ends came to 17 bases. The CDR3 DNA reads as TGTGCCAGCAGTACTACAGGGGGGGGCGGAGATACGCAGTATTTT. Residues: CASSTTGGGGDTQYF.

The rearrangement links TRBV19 to TRBJ1-5; D is perhaps TRBD1 (5 bases). In germline, CDR1 is LNHDA, CDR2 SQIVND (reference sequence). The CDR3 contains 15 residues. The ends were cut back, 7 bases at V and 4 bases at J, with 17 bases in the middle. The CDR3 DNA reads TGTGCCAGTAAATTCGGGACGGTTACAAATCAGCCCCAGCATTTT. Its protein is CASKFGTVTNQPQHF. The full variable domain, with the rest looked up from reference TRBV19 and TRBJ1-5, is DGGITQSPKYLFRKEGQNVTLSCEQNLNHDAMYWYRQDPGQGLRLIYYSQIVNDFQKGDIAEGYSVSREKKESFPLTVTSAQKNPTAFYLCASKFGTVTNQPQHFGDGTRLSIL.